The clone carrying this TCR beta chain has ten or more counts. The sample is drawn from a study of T cells in Graves' hyperthyroidism and ophthalmopathy. Whole-study context: Peripheral blood samples were taken at initial diagnosis, prior to any treatment.

The investigators amplified TCR beta CDR3 regions from RNA transcripts. HTBI primers were the set used in a first-round RT-PCR of the TCR CDR3. TCRdb reanalysed the multiplex PCR reads using MiXCR and keeps one entry per CDR3 protein. The sample has about 360,000 distinct CDR3 sequences, less than 15% seen once. Hyperthyroidism in the patients, aged 18 to 65, was newly diagnosed and under 2 months in duration. The study excluded patients with uncontrolled infection, other autoimmune disease, pregnancy or lactation. This TCR derives from a woman under 30 with Graves' hyperthyroidism. Sequencing was performed on blood.

CDR3 residues: CSARGGYSNQPQHF. The CDR3 nucleotides are TGCAGTGCTAGAGGGGGGTATAGCAATCAGCCCCAGCATTTT. V gene TRBV20-1 combines with J gene TRBJ1-5, with D tentatively TRBD1 (5 bases). Germline values: CDR1 DFQATT, CDR2 SNEGSKA (reference sequence). The V gene lost 1 base and the J gene lost 0 bases, with 7 bases spanning the gap. The CDR3 runs 14 residues.